This entry lists 29 T cell receptor beta chains sequenced from one sample in a study of T cell responses to AZD1222 COVID-19 vaccine. Produced via immunoSEQ multiplex PCR; TCRdb's table is partial and in-frame only. Here the sample spans about 110,000 clones, about 88% being singletons. Material: peripheral blood, obtained on day 0 of AZD1222 vaccination. The receptor source for this set is an adult in good health.

V and J are TRBV6-6 and TRBJ2-7; 7 bases agree with TRBD1. V shed 8 bases and J 2 bases; nucleotides not matched to a gene: 6. CDR3 length: 13 amino acids. In germline, CDR1 is MNHNY, CDR2 SVGAGI (reference sequence). The CDR3 spells CASGDSLTYEQYF. CDR3 coding DNA: TGTGCCAGCGGGGACAGTCTCACCTACGAGCAGTACTTC.

The chain has TRBV27 and TRBJ1-1, with a weak D call TRBD1 (5 bases). CDR1 is MNHEY, CDR2 SMNVEV, per germline (reference sequence). This CDR3 has 15 amino acids. Trimming stripped 5 bases from V and 0 bases from J, with 13 bases between. CDR3: CASSTSTVLNTEAFF. CDR3 nucleotides: TGTGCCAGCAGTACCTCGACAGTGCTGAACACTGAAGCTTTCTTT.

The V call is TRBV7-6, the J call TRBJ1-5; 7 bases line up with TRBD1. This CDR3 has 14 amino acids. Germline V lookup: CDR1 SGHVS, CDR2 FNYEAQ. V was clipped by 4 bases and J by 2 bases; unmatched bases: 2. DNA for the CDR3: TGTGCCAGCAGCTCCACAGGGGGCAATCAGCCCCAGCATTTT. Translation gives CASSSTGGNQPQHF.

This chain links TRBV5-6 with TRBJ2-7; the D gene is possibly TRBD2 (7 bases). Between the trimmed V and J ends, which lost 6 bases and 7 bases, there was a span of 17 bases. The germline V gene encodes CDR1 SGHDT and CDR2 YYEEEE. This CDR3 contains 13 residues. CDR3 DNA: TGTGCCAGCACCCTGGGGGGGGCTGGTGAGCAGTACTTC. It codes for CASTLGGAGEQYF.

The rearrangement uses TRBV12-5 and TRBJ2-2, with a tentative D call TRBD1 (5 bases). The CDR3 is made up of 13 amino acids. V was shortened by 11 bases and J by 0 bases, with 10 bases between the two germline ends. Germline CDR1 LGHNT, CDR2 FRNRAP. CDR3 loop: CASGRANTGELFF. The CDR3 bases are TGTGCTTCGGGCAGGGCGAACACCGGGGAGCTGTTTTTT.

The V call is TRBV7-2, the J call TRBJ2-7; 10 bases match TRBD1. The CDR3 runs to 15 residues. Per germline, CDR1 SGHTA and CDR2 FQGNSA. V was pared by 5 bases and J by 3 bases, with 7 bases of the junction left unmatched. CDR3 region: CASSPDRGLFYEQYF. DNA for the CDR3: TGTGCCAGCAGCCCCGACAGGGGGCTTTTCTACGAGCAGTACTTC.

This clone is a singleton in its sample. The chain combines TRBV5-1 with TRBJ2-1; the match to TRBD2 covers 11 bases. The CDR3 extends over 15 amino acids. CDR1 SGHRS and CDR2 YFSETQ come from the germline V gene. V shed 5 bases and J 6 bases; nucleotides not matched to a gene: 7. The DNA for the CDR3 is TGCGCCAGCAGGGCGACTAGCGGGATTACCAATGAGCAGTTCTTC. Amino acids: CASRATSGITNEQFF.

The chain combines TRBV20-1 with TRBJ2-5, with D hard to call. The CDR3 totals 11 residues. The germline V gene has CDR1 DFQATT and CDR2 SNEGSKA (reference sequence). V was clipped by 8 bases and J by 4 bases, with 11 bases between them. The CDR3 region has the DNA TGCAGTTCATCAGTTCGAGAGACCCAGTACTTC. Its translation is CSSSVRETQYF.

The rearrangement uses TRBV10-1 and TRBJ2-2; weak D call: TRBD1 (6 bases). Trimming stripped 3 bases from V and 5 bases from J, with 16 bases between. Germline-derived CDR1 and CDR2 are WNHNN and SYGVQD (reference sequence). This CDR3 region has 16 residues. CDR3 nucleotides: TGCGCCAGCAGTGATATGTTACAGGGTGAAACCGGGGAGCTGTTTTTT. It specifies CASSDMLQGETGELFF.

This clone is a singleton in its sample. The V gene is TRBV19, the J gene TRBJ1-1, with 9 bases that match TRBD1. Germline values: CDR1 LNHDA, CDR2 SQIVND (reference sequence). The ends lost 5 bases at V and 1 base at J; junction bases unmatched: 5. The CDR3 has 15 amino acids. CDR3 loop: CASSFRDRANTEAFF. The CDR3 DNA reads as TGTGCCAGTAGTTTCCGGGACAGGGCGAACACTGAAGCTTTCTTT. The full variable domain, completed using reference TRBV19 and TRBJ1-1, is DGGITQSPKYLFRKEGQNVTLSCEQNLNHDAMYWYRQDPGQGLRLIYYSQIVNDFQKGDIAEGYSVSREKKESFPLTVTSAQKNPTAFYLCASSFRDRANTEAFFGQGTRLTVV.

CDR3 amino acids: CASSLYQLLAKNIQYF. The CDR3, as DNA: TGTGCCAGCAGCTTGTATCAGTTACTAGCCAAAAACATTCAGTACTTC. The chain is built from TRBV5-6 and TRBJ2-4; D call uncertain. Per the germline V gene, CDR1 is SGHDT and CDR2 is YYEEEE. The CDR3 is 16 residues long. The germline V and J ends were trimmed by 1 base and 0 bases, with 11 bases remaining between them.

The rearrangement joins TRBV11-2 to TRBJ1-2, with D unclear. There are 14 residues in the CDR3. With 5 bases removed from V and 0 bases from J, the gap between germline ends came to 10 bases. The germline gives CDR1 SGHAT, CDR2 FQNNGV. The CDR3 is CASSHAGANYGYTF. The CDR3 nucleotides are TGTGCCAGCAGCCACGCGGGAGCTAACTATGGCTACACCTTC.

This sequence joins TRBV2 and TRBJ2-7; D possibly corresponds to TRBD2 (5 bases). Germline loops: CDR1 SNHLY, CDR2 FYNNEI. The CDR3 runs 16 residues. V shed 4 bases and J shed 7 bases, with 23 bases lying between them. The CDR3 loop reads CASSVYFQELRGEQYF. DNA for the CDR3: TGTGCCAGCAGTGTCTATTTCCAAGAGCTGCGCGGGGAGCAGTACTTC.

The genes are TRBV18 and TRBJ1-1; tentatively, D is TRBD1 (5 bases). The CDR3 is 13 residues long. V lost 8 bases to trimming and J lost 0 bases, with 10 bases between them. In germline, CDR1 is KGHSH, CDR2 LQKENI. CDR3 DNA sequence: TGTGCCAGCCTTCAGGGACTGAACACTGAAGCTTTCTTT. It is translated as CASLQGLNTEAFF. The complete variable domain, with remaining parts taken from reference TRBV18 and TRBJ1-1, reads NAGVMQNPRHLVRRRGQEARLRCSPMKGHSHVYWYRQLPEEGLKFMVYLQKENIIDESGMPKERFSAEFPKEGPSILRIQQVVRGDSAAYFCASLQGLNTEAFFGQGTRLTVV.

The chain recombines TRBV2 with TRBJ2-6, with D possibly TRBD2 on 5 matching bases. The V end was cut by 7 bases, the J end by 0 bases, with 10 bases between. The CDR3 covers 15 residues. Germline V lookup: CDR1 SNHLY, CDR2 FYNNEI. For the CDR3, the DNA is TGTGCCAGCAATATAGGGAGCTCTGGGGCCAACGTCCTGACTTTC. Its protein product is CASNIGSSGANVLTF.

The rearrangement links TRBV2 to TRBJ1-5; tentative D call: TRBD1 (6 bases). The CDR3 covers 15 residues. Trimming took 2 bases from V and 1 from J, leaving 9 bases between them. Per germline, CDR1 SNHLY and CDR2 FYNNEI. The CDR3 protein is CASSETGQSNQPQHF. The CDR3 bases are TGTGCCAGCAGTGAAACAGGGCAGAGCAATCAGCCCCAGCATTTT.

The chain employs TRBV6-5 and TRBJ1-5, with D perhaps TRBD1 (5 bases). Germline V gene sequence: CDR1 MNHEY, CDR2 SVGAGI. The CDR3 runs 14 residues. The V and J ends lost 3 bases and 1 base respectively, with 7 bases between them. In nucleotides, the CDR3 is TGTGCCAGCAGTTATAGACAGAGCAATCAGCCCCAGCATTTT. This encodes CASSYRQSNQPQHF.

The rearrangement uses TRBV6-5 and TRBJ1-1; TRBD1 matches 7 bases. The V gene's germline CDR1 is MNHEY and CDR2 SVGAGI. V dropped 6 bases and J dropped 8; count of bases not matched to a gene: 6. This CDR3 region has 12 residues. CDR3 sequence (DNA): TGTGCCAGCAGATCGACAGGGACCGAAGCTTTCTTT. Its protein is CASRSTGTEAFF.

The chain uses TRBV2 and TRBJ1-5; D not resolved. The CDR3 sequence is 15 residues long. Trimming cost V 1 base and J 7 bases, with 14 bases left between them. Per germline, CDR1 SNHLY and CDR2 FYNNEI. Here the CDR3 reads CASSEVYKGEQPQHF. The DNA for the CDR3 is TGTGCCAGCAGTGAAGTCTATAAGGGAGAGCAGCCCCAGCATTTT.

The CDR3 nucleotides are TGCGCCAGCAGCTTGGTAGTCTTCGGGGAGCTGTTTTTT. This codes for CASSLVVFGELFF. This chain joins TRBV5-1 and TRBJ2-2; D ambiguous. Germline CDR1 is SGHRS and CDR2 is YFSETQ. V gave up 0 bases and J gave up 7 bases, with 7 bases separating them. The CDR3 runs to 13 residues.

J is TRBJ1-1 and V is TRBV5-1; no firm D call. From germline, CDR1 is SGHRS and CDR2 YFSETQ. Trimming cost V 0 bases and J 0 bases, with 9 bases left between them. CDR3 length: 15 residues. The CDR3 here is CASSLDVGMNTEAFF. CDR3 nucleotide sequence: TGCGCCAGCAGCTTGGACGTTGGGATGAACACTGAAGCTTTCTTT.

V and J are TRBV5-6 and TRBJ1-6; D might be TRBD1 (6 bases). V was clipped by 4 bases and J by 5 bases, with 13 bases between them. The CDR3 length is 15 residues. Germline CDR1 and CDR2: SGHDT and YYEEEE. Written as DNA, the CDR3 is TGTGCCAGCAGCCCCACGGGGGCCCATAATTCACCCCTCCACTTT. It translates to CASSPTGAHNSPLHF.

V gene TRBV28 combines with J gene TRBJ2-1; 9 positions match TRBD2. CDR3 size: 14 residues. CDR1 is MDHEN and CDR2 is SYDVKM in the germline V gene. Germline trimming cut 4 bases from V and 7 bases from J; bases unmatched to any gene: 5. The CDR3 here is CASSYRGRGNEQFF. The CDR3 nucleotides are TGTGCCAGCAGTTATCGCGGGAGGGGGAATGAGCAGTTCTTC.

The chain combines TRBV6-2 or TRBV6-3 with TRBJ1-2; 11 nucleotides line up with TRBD1. Trimming at V came to 0 bases and at J to 7 bases, leaving 4 bases not matched to a gene. This CDR3 contains 15 residues. Germline CDR1 and CDR2: MNHEY and SVGEGT. CDR3 DNA sequence: TGTGCCAGCAGTTACTCCCTGGACAGGGGGCCTGGCTACACCTTC. It translates to CASSYSLDRGPGYTF.

The rearrangement uses TRBV6-6 and TRBJ1-6; D is unclear. Germline V gives CDR1 MNHNY, CDR2 SVGAGI (reference sequence). CDR3 length equals 15 residues. Trimming took 7 bases from V and 0 from J, leaving 10 bases between them. The CDR3 sequence is CASMDLISYNSPLHF. The CDR3 coding sequence is TGTGCCAGCATGGACCTTATCTCCTATAATTCACCCCTCCACTTT.

The chain combines TRBV18 with TRBJ1-1, with 7 bases matching TRBD1. J gave up 1 base and V 4 bases, and 3 bases lay outside the gene matches. This CDR3 has 14 amino acids. CDR1 and CDR2 from the germline V gene are KGHSH and LQKENI. CDR3 in amino acids: CASSLGQENTEAFF. In DNA form, the CDR3 reads TGTGCCAGCTCACTTGGACAGGAGAACACTGAAGCTTTCTTT.

CDR3 bases: TGTGCCAGCAGGAGCAGGAGTTCATACAATGAGCAGTTCTTC. Protein sequence: CASRSRSSYNEQFF. V and J are TRBV6-5 and TRBJ2-1; D uncertain. V lost 6 bases to trimming and J lost 4 bases, with 13 bases between them. The germline gives CDR1 MNHEY, CDR2 SVGAGI. This CDR3 contains 14 residues.

The chain combines TRBV7-9 with TRBJ2-7; no firm D call. The CDR3 consists of 15 residues. Germline V gene sequence: CDR1 SEHNR, CDR2 FQNEAQ (reference sequence). The V and J ends lost 3 bases and 0 bases respectively, with 12 bases between them. CDR3 loop: CASSFGAFSSYEQYF. In DNA, the CDR3 is TGTGCCAGCAGCTTCGGCGCGTTCAGCTCCTACGAGCAGTACTTC.

The rearrangement links TRBV3-1 (or the pseudogene TRBV3-2) to TRBJ1-4; D gene ambiguous. Germline V gene data show CDR1 as LGHDT and CDR2 as YNNKEL (reference sequence). V shed 1 base and J shed 11 bases, with 11 bases lying between them. This CDR3 spans 13 amino acids. The CDR3, as DNA: TGTGCCAGCAGCCAAGTTTCCCTGGGGAAACTGTTTTTT. Protein product: CASSQVSLGKLFF.